The entry below gives a single TCR beta chain sequence along with its context. This entry is derived from a study of T-cell memory formation after mild COVID-19. Germline V gene lookup returns CDR1 DFQATT and CDR2 SNEGSKA (reference sequence). This CDR3 contains 14 residues. V lost 4 bases to trimming and J lost 16 bases; unmatched junction nucleotides: 14. Each CDR3 protein gets one entry after TCRdb re-called the 5' RACE reads with MiXCR. The data hold about 340,000 distinct CDR3 sequences, with approximately 16% observed a single time. The receptor's source is a man aged 18 to 30 who had mild COVID-19 (a few samples of this study predate the infection). Cell type and time point are not known. The genes are TRBV20-1 and TRBJ2-1; 12 positions match TRBD2. The sample taken for sequencing was PBMCs or a T cell subset sorted from them (not recorded which). In DNA form, the CDR3 reads TGCAGTGCTAACCGCTCACCTAGCGGGGGGGCCGAATTCTTC. Translated, it gives CSANRSPSGGAEFF.